This TCR beta chain emerged from a study of blood T cell dynamics during melanoma immunotherapy. Overall study: Standard first-line treatment here was pembrolizumab or nivolumab plus ipilimumab in metastatic melanoma.

Data came from immunoSEQ multiplex PCR; TCRdb stores just in-frame clones and leaves some out. The top ten clones hold around 33% of a sample with about 6,700 clones, 80% to 85% of them seen once. Regarding the study as a whole: PBMC repertoires of eventual disease-control patients split at W3 into clonality or diversity gains.

Comments on this clone: Antigen specificity is unknown.

Germline V gives CDR1 MNHNS, CDR2 SASEGT. This CDR3 region has 14 residues. V lost 3 bases and J 1 base, leaving 7 bases between the germline ends. Time point meaning: pre-treatment baseline. Sampling occurred pretreatment (T0) and at week 3 (W3), after cycle one of checkpoint blockade. The chain uses TRBV6-1 and TRBJ2-1, with D hard to call. The source is a human donor with melanoma. Some clones in this sample may be carry-over from other donors' samples. Sequences were derived from blood, sampled from a patient treated with checkpoint blockade. The CDR3 nucleotides are TGTGCCAGCAGTGAGACGAGATCCTACAATGAGCAGTTCTTC. Translated: CASSETRSYNEQFF.